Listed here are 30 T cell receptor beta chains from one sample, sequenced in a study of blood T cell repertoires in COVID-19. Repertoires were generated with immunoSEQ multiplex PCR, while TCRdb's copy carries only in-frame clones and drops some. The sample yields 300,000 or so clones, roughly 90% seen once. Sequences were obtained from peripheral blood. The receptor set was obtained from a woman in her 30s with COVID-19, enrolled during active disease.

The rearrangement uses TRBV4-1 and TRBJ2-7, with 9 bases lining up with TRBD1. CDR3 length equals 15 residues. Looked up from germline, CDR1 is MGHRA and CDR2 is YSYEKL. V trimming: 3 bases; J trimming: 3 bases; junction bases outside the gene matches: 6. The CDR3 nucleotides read TGCGCCAGCAGCCACAAGGGACAGGGTTTCTACGAGCAGTACTTC. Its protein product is CASSHKGQGFYEQYF.

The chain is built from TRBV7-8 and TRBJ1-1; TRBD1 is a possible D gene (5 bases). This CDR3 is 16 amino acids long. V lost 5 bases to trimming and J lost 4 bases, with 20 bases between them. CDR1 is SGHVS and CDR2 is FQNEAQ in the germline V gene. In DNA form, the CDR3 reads TGTGCCAGCAGCCCTTGGGACGGACTAACGGGCACTGAAGCTTTCTTT. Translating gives CASSPWDGLTGTEAFF.

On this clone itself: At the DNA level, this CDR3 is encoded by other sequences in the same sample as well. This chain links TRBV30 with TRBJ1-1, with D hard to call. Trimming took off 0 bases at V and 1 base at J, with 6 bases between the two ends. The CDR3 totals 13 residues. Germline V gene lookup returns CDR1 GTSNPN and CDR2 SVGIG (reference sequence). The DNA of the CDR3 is TGTGCCTGGAGTGTAGCGGGGAACACTGAAGCTTTCTTT. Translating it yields CAWSVAGNTEAFF. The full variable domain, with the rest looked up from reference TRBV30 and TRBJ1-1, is SQTIHQWPATLVQPVGSPLSLECTVEGTSNPNLYWYRQAAGRGLQLLFYSVGIGQISSEVPQNLSASRPQDRQFILSSKKLLLSDSGFYLCAWSVAGNTEAFFGQGTRLTVV.

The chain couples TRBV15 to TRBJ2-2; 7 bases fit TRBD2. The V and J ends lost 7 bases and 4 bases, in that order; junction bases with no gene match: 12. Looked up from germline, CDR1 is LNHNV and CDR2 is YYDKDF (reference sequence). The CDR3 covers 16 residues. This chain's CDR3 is CATKMLRGEGTGELFF. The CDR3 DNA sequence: TGTGCCACCAAGATGCTCCGGGGGGAGGGCACCGGGGAGCTGTTTTTT.

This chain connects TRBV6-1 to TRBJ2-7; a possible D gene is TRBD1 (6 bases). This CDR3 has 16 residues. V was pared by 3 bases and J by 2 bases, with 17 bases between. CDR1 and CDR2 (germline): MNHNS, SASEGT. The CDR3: CASSEIGYRDTYEQYF. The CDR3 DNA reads TGTGCCAGCAGTGAGATCGGGTACAGGGACACCTACGAGCAGTACTTC.

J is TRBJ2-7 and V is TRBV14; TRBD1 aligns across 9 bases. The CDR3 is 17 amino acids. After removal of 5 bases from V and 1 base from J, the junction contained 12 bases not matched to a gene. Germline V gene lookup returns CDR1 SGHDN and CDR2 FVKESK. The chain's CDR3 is CASSYRDREPYSYEQYF. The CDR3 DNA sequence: TGTGCCAGCAGCTACCGGGACAGGGAACCCTATTCCTACGAGCAGTACTTC.

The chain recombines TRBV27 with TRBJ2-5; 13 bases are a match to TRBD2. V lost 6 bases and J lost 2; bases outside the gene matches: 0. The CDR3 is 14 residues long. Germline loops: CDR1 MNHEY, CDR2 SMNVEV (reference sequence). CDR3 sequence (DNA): TGTGCCAGCAGGGGACTAGCGGGACAAGAGACCCAGTACTTC. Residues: CASRGLAGQETQYF.

The CDR3: CASYTGVTEAFF. DNA of the CDR3: TGTGCCAGCTACACAGGGGTCACTGAAGCTTTCTTT. The chain is built from TRBV19 and TRBJ1-1; 7 bases are shared with TRBD1. With 9 bases clipped from V and 4 bases from J, the junction kept 5 bases outside the gene matches. Germline lookup yields CDR1 LNHDA and CDR2 SQIVND (reference sequence). The CDR3 loop spans 12 amino acids.

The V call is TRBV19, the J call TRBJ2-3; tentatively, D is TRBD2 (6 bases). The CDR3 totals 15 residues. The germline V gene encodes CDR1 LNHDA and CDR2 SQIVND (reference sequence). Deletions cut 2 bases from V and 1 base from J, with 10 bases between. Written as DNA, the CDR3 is TGTGCCAGTAGTATACGGGGCGGGGGCACAGATACGCAGTATTTT. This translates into CASSIRGGGTDTQYF. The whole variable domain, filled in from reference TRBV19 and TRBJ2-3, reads DGGITQSPKYLFRKEGQNVTLSCEQNLNHDAMYWYRQDPGQGLRLIYYSQIVNDFQKGDIAEGYSVSREKKESFPLTVTSAQKNPTAFYLCASSIRGGGTDTQYFGPGTRLTVL.

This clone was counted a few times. CDR3 residues: CLLAGAYEQYF. DNA for the CDR3: TGCCTTTTAGCGGGAGCCTACGAGCAGTACTTC. V gene TRBV7-5 combines with J gene TRBJ2-7; the table assigns TRBD2, which was not confirmed against the DNA. TRBV7-5 is a listed pseudogene. The CDR3 has 11 residues.

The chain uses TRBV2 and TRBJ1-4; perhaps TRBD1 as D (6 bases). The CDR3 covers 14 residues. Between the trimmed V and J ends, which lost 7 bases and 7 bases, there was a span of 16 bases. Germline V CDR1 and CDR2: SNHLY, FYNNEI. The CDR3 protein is CASIFQGLGEKLFF. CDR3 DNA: TGTGCCAGCATTTTCCAGGGGCTTGGTGAAAAACTGTTTTTT. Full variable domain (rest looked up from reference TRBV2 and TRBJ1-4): EPEVTQTPSHQVTQMGQEVILRCVPISNHLYFYWYRQILGQKVEFLVSFYNNEISEKSEIFDDQFSVERPDGSNFTLKIRSTKLEDSAMYFCASIFQGLGEKLFFGSGTQLSVL.

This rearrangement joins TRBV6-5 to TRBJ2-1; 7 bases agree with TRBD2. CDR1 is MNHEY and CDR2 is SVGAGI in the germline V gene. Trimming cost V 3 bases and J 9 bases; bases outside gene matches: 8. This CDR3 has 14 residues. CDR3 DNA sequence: TGTGCCAGCAGTTATCGGGCGGGAGCGGGTGAGCAGTTCTTC. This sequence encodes CASSYRAGAGEQFF.

The CDR3 reads CSVEEGNEKLFF. Here the CDR3 DNA reads TGCAGCGTTGAGGAGGGAAATGAAAAACTGTTTTTT. The chain carries TRBV29-1 and TRBJ1-4; D unclear. Trimming removed 3 bases from V and 5 bases from J, with 7 bases in between. The CDR3 loop spans 12 amino acids. CDR1 and CDR2 from the germline V gene are SQVTM and ANQGSEA.

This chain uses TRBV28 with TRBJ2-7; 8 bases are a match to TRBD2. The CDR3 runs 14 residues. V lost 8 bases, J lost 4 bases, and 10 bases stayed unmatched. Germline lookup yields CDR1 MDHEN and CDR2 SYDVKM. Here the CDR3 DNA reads TGTGCCAGCGAATCGGGACTAGGTGTATACGAGCAGTACTTC. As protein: CASESGLGVYEQYF. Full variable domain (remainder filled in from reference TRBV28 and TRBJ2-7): DVKVTQSSRYLVKRTGEKVFLECVQDMDHENMFWYRQDPGLGLRLIYFSYDVKMKEKGDIPEGYSVSREKKERFSLILESASTNQTSMYLCASESGLGVYEQYFGPGTRLTVT.

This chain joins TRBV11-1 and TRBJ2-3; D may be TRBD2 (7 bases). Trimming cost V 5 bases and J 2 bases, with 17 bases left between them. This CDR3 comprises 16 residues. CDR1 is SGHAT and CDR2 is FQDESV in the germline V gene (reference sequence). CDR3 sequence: CASSAGVQRDTDTQYF. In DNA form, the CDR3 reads TGTGCCAGCAGCGCAGGGGTACAGCGGGACACAGATACGCAGTATTTT.

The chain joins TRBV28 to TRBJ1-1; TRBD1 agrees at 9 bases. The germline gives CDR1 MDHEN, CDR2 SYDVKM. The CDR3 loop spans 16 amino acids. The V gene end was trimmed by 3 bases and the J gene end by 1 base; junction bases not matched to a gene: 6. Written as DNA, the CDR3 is TGTGCCAGCAGTTTGGGGACAGGGACAACGAACACTGAAGCTTTCTTT. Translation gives CASSLGTGTTNTEAFF.

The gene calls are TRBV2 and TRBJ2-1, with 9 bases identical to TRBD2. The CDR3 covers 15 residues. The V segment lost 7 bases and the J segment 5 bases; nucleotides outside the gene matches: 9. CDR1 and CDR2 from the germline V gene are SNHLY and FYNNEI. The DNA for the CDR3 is TGTGCCAGCATTGGTTTGACTAGCGGAAACAATGAGCAGTTCTTC. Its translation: CASIGLTSGNNEQFF.

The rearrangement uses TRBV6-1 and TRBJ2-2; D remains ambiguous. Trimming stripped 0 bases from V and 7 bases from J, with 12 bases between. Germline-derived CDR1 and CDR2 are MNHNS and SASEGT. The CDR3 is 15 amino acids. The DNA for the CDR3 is TGTGCCAGCAGTGAAGCGCGGTACGGGTTCGGGGAGCTGTTTTTT. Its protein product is CASSEARYGFGELFF.

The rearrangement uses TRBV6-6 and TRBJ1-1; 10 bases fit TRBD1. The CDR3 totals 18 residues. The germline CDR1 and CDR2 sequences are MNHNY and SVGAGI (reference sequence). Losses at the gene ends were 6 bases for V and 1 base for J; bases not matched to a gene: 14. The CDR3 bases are TGTGCCAGCAGCCGACCCCTCCCGGGACAGGGGAGGAACACTGAAGCTTTCTTT. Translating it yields CASSRPLPGQGRNTEAFF.

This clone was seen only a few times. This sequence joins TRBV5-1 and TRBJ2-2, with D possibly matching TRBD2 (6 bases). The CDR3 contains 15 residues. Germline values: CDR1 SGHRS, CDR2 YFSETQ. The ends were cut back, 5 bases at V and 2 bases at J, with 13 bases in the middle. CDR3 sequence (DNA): TGCGCCAGCAGATCCGGGACTCCTAACACCGGGGAGCTGTTTTTT. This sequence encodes CASRSGTPNTGELFF.

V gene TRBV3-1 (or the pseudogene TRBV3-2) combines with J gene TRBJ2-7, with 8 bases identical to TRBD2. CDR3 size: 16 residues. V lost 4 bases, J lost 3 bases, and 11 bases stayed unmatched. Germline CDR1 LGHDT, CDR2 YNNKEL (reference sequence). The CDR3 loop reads CASSPSPGTSIYEQYF. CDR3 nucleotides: TGTGCCAGCAGCCCGTCGCCCGGGACTAGTATCTACGAGCAGTACTTC.

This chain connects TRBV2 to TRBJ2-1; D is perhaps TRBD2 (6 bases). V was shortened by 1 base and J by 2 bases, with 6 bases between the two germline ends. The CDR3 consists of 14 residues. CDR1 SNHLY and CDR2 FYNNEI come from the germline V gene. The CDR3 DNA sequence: TGTGCCAGCAGTGAAGGCGGGACCTACAATGAGCAGTTCTTC. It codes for CASSEGGTYNEQFF. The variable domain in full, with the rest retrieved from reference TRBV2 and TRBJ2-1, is EPEVTQTPSHQVTQMGQEVILRCVPISNHLYFYWYRQILGQKVEFLVSFYNNEISEKSEIFDDQFSVERPDGSNFTLKIRSTKLEDSAMYFCASSEGGTYNEQFFGPGTRLTVL.

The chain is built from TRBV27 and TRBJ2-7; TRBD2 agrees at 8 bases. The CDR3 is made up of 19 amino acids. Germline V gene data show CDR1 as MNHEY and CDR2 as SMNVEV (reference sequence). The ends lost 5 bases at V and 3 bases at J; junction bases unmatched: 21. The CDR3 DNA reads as TGTGCCAGCAGTACCGGCCCCGGGGGCTTGGGGACTAGGGACTACGAGCAGTACTTC. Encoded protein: CASSTGPGGLGTRDYEQYF.

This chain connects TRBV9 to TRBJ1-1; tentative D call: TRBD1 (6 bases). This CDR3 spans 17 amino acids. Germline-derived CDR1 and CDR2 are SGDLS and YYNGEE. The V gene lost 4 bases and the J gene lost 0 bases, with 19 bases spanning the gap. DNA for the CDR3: TGTGCCAGCAGCCCCCAAGCCTTTGACAGGCTGAACACTGAAGCTTTCTTT. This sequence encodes CASSPQAFDRLNTEAFF.

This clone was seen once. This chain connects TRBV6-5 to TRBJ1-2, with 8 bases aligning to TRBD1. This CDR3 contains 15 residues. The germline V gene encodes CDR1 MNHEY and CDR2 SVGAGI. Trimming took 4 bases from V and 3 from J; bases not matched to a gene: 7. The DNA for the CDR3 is TGTGCCAGCAGTTCCCCCGGGACAGGATACTATGGCTACACCTTC. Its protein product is CASSSPGTGYYGYTF.

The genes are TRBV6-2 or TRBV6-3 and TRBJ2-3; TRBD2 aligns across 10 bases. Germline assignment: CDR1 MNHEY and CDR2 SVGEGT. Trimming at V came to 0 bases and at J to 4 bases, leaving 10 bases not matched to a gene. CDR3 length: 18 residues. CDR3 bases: TGTGCCAGCAGTTACTCTCGCCGACTAGCGGGTTCGGCAGATACGCAGTATTTT. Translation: CASSYSRRLAGSADTQYF.

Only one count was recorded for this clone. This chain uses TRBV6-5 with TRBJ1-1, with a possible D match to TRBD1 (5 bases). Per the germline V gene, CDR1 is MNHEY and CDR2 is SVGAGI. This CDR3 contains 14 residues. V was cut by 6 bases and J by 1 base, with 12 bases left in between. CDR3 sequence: CASRRDLKNTEAFF. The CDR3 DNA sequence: TGTGCCAGCAGACGGGACTTAAAGAACACTGAAGCTTTCTTT.

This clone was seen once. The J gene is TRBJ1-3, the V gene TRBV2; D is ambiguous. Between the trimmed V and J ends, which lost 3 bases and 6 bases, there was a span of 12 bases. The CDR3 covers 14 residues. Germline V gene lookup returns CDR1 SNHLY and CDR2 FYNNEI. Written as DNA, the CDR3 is TGTGCCAGCAGTGACAGTGACGGGAAAAACACCATATATTTT. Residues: CASSDSDGKNTIYF.

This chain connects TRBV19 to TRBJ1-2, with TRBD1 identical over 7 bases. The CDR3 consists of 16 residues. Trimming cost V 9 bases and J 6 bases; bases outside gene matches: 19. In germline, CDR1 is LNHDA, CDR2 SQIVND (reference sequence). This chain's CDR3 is CASTGTSQGIRNGYTF. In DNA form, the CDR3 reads TGTGCCAGCACGGGGACCTCACAGGGGATAAGGAATGGCTACACCTTC.

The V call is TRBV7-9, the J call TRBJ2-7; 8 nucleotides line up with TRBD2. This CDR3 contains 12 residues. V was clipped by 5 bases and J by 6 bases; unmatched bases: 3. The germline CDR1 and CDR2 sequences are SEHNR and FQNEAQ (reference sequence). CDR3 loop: CASSQSGGEQYF. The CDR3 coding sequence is TGTGCCAGCAGCCAAAGCGGGGGCGAGCAGTACTTC. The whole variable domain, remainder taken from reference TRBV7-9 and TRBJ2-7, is DTGVSQNPRHKITKRGQNVTFRCDPISEHNRLYWYRQTLGQGPEFLTYFQNEAQLEKSRLLSDRFSAERPKGSFSTLEIQRTEQGDSAMYLCASSQSGGEQYFGPGTRLTVT.